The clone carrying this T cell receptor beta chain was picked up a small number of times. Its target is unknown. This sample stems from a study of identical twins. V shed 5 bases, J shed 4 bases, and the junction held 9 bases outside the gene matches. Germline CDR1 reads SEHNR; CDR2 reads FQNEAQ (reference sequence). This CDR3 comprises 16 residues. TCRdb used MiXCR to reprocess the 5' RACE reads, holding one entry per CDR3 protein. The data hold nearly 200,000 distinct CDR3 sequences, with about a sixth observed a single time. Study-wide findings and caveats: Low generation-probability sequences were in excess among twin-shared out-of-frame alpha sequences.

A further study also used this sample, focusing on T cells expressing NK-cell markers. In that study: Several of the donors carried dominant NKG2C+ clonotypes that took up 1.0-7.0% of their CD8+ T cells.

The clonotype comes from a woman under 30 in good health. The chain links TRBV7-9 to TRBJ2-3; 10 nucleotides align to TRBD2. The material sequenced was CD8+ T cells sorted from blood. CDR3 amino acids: CASSLTSGDKADTQYF. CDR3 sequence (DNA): TGTGCCAGCAGCCTTACTAGCGGGGACAAGGCAGATACGCAGTATTTT.